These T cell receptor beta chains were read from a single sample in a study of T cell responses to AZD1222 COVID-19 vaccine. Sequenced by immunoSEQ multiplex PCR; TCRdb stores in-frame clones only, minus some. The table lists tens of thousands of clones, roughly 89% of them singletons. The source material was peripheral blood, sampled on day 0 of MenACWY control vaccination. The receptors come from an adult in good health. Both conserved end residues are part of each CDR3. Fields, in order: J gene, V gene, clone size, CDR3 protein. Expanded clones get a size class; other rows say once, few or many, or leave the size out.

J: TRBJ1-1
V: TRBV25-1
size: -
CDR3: CASSEAGATEAFF

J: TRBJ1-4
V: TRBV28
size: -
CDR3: CASSSISGGWEKLFF

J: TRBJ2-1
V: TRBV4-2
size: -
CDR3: CASSQRSGLGWDEQFF

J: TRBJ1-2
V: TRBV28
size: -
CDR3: CASSLWGTLDYGYTF

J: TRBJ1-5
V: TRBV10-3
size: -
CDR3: CAISEGRGNQPQHF

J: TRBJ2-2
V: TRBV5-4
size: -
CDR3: CASSLAGQNTGELFF

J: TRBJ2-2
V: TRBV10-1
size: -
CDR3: CASSEGTENTGELFF

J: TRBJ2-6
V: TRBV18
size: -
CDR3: CASSPVQIGSSGANVLTF

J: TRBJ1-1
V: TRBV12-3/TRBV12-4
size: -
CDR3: CASSPQLNTEAFF

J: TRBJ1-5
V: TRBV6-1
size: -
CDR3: CASSGSGTIDSNQPQHF

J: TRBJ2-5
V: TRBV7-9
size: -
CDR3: CASSLEGGSGKTQYF

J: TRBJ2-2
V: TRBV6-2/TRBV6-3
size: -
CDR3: CASSYLWGQGNTGELFF

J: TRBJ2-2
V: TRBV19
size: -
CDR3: CASSMASLGETGELFF

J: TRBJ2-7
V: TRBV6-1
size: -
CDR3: CASSEPGQGVFEQYF

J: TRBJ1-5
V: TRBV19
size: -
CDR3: CASSTVGTGQPQHF

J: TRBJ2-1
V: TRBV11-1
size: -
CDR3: CASSLGLAGGPEQFF

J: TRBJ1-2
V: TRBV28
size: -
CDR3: CASSSQEINYGYTF

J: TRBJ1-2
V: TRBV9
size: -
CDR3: CASSGQGGTNYGYTF

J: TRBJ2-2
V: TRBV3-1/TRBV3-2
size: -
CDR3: CASSLTQGAAGGELFF

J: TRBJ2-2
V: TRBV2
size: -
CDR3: CASSELGDGELFF

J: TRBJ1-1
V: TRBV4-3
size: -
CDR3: CASSPHLREIEAFF

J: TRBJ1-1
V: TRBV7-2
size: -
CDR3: CASSLVVAGTEAFF

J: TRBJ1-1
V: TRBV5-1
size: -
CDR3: CASSLPGHQGTEAFF

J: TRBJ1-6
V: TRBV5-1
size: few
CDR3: CASSLRTGGGSPLHF